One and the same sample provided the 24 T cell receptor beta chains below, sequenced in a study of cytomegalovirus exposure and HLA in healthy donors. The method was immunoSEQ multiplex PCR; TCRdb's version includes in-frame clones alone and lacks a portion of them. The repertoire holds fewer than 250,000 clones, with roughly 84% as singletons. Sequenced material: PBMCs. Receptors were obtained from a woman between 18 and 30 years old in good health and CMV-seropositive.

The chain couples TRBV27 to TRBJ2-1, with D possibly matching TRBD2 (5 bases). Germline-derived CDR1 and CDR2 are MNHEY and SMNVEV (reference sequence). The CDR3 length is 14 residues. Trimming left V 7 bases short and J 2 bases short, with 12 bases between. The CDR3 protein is CASKLGGPYNEQFF. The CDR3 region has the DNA TGTGCCAGCAAATTAGGAGGCCCCTACAATGAGCAGTTCTTC.

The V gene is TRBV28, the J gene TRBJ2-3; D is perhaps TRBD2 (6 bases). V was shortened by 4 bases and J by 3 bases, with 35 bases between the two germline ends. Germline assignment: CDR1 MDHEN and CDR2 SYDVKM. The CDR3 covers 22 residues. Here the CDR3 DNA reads TGTGCCAGCAGTTGGGCAGGGTACTTCCGTCGGGACTCCACTACCTTTACAGATACGCAGTATTTT. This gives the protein CASSWAGYFRRDSTTFTDTQYF. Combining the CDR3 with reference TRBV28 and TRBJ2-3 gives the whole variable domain DVKVTQSSRYLVKRTGEKVFLECVQDMDHENMFWYRQDPGLGLRLIYFSYDVKMKEKGDIPEGYSVSREKKERFSLILESASTNQTSMYLCASSWAGYFRRDSTTFTDTQYFGPGTRLTVL.

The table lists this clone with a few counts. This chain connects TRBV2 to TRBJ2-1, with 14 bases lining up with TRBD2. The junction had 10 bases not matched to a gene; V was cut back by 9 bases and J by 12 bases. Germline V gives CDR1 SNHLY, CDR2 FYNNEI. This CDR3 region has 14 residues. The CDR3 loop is CASQRLAGGPWQFF. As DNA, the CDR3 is TGTGCCAGTCAGCGACTAGCGGGAGGGCCGTGGCAGTTCTTC.

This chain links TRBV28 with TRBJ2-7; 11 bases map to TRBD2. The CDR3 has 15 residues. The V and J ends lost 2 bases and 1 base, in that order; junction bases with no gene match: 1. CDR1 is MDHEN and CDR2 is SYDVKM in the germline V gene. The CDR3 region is CASSLGLAGSYEQYF. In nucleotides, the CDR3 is TGTGCCAGCAGTTTAGGACTAGCGGGTTCCTACGAGCAGTACTTC.

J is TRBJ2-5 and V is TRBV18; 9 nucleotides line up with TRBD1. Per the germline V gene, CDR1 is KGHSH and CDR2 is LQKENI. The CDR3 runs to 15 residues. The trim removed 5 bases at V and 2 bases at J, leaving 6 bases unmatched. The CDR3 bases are TGTGCCAGCTCATTTTCCGGGACAGGGCAAGAGACCCAGTACTTC. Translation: CASSFSGTGQETQYF. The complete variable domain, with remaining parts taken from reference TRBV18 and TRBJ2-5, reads NAGVMQNPRHLVRRRGQEARLRCSPMKGHSHVYWYRQLPEEGLKFMVYLQKENIIDESGMPKERFSAEFPKEGPSILRIQQVVRGDSAAYFCASSFSGTGQETQYFGPGTRLLVL.

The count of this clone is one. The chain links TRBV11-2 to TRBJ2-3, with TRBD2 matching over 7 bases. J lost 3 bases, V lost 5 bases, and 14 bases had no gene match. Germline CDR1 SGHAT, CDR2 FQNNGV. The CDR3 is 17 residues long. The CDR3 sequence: CASSTGTGRVGTDTQYF. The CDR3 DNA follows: TGTGCCAGCAGCACCGGGACTGGGAGGGTGGGGACAGATACGCAGTATTTT.

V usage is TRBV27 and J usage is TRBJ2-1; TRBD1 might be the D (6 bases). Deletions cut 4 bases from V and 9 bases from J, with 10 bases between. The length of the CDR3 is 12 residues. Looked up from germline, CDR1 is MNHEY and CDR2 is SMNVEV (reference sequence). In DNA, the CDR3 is TGTGCCAGCAGTTCACAGGGTACTGAGCAGTTCTTC. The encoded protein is CASSSQGTEQFF.

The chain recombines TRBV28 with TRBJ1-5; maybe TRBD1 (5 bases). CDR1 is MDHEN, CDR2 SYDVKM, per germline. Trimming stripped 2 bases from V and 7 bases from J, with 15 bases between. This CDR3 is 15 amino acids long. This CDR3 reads CASSLEGQDEQPQHF. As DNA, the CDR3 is TGTGCCAGCAGTTTAGAAGGACAAGATGAACAGCCCCAGCATTTT.

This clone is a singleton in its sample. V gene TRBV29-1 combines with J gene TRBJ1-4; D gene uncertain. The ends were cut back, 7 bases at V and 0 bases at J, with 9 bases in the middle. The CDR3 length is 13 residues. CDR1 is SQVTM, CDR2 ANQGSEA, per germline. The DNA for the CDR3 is TGCAGCGGCGGGGTGGCAACTAATGAAAAACTGTTTTTT. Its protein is CSGGVATNEKLFF.

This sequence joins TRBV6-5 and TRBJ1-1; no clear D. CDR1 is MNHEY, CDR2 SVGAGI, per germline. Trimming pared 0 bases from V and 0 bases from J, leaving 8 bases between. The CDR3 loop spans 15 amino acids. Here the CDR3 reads CASSYSRTLNTEAFF. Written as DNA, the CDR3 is TGTGCCAGCAGTTACTCGCGAACTCTGAACACTGAAGCTTTCTTT.

The CDR3 nucleotides are TGTGTATATGGGCGTGAAACTAGCACAGATACGCAGTATTTT. Protein product: CVYGRETSTDTQYF. V is TRBV28 and J is TRBJ2-3; no reliable D call. CDR1 and CDR2 (germline): MDHEN, SYDVKM. The CDR3 runs 14 residues.

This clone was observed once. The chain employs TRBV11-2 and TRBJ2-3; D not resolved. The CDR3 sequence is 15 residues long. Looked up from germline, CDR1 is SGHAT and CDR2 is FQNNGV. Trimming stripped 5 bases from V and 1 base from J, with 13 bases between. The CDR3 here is CASSHIALGTDTQYF. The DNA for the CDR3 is TGTGCCAGCAGCCATATAGCCCTGGGCACAGATACGCAGTATTTT.

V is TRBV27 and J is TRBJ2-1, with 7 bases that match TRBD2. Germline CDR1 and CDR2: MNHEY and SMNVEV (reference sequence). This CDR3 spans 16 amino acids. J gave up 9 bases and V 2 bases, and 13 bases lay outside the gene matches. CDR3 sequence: CASSLESGVVFGEQFF. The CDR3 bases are TGTGCCAGCAGTTTAGAGAGCGGGGTGGTTTTTGGTGAGCAGTTCTTC.

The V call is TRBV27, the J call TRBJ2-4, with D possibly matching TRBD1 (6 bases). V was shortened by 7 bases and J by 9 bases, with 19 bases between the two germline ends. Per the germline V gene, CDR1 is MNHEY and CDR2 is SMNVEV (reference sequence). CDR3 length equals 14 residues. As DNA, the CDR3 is TGTGCCAGCAAACTCTCGGGACAAATCAGCATTCAGTACTTC. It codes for CASKLSGQISIQYF.

CDR3 region: CASTPPEGRFDEQFF. Here the CDR3 DNA reads TGTGCCAGCACCCCCCCCGAGGGCCGGTTCGATGAGCAGTTCTTC. The chain carries TRBV27 and TRBJ2-1; a possible D gene is TRBD2 (5 bases). Trimming shortened V by 7 bases and J by 8 bases, and 21 bases separated the two germline ends. CDR1 is MNHEY, CDR2 SMNVEV, per germline (reference sequence). The CDR3 extends over 15 amino acids.

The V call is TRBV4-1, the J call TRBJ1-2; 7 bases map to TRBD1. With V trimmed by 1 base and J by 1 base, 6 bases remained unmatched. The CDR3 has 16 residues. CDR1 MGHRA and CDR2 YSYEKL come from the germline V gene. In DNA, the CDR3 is TGCGCCAGCAGCCAAGGTCGGGACAGATTTAACTATGGCTACACCTTC. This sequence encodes CASSQGRDRFNYGYTF.

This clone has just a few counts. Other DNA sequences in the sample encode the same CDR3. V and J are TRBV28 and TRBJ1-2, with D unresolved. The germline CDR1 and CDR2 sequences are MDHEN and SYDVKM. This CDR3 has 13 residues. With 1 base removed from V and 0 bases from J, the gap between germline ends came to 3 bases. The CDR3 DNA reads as TGTGCCAGCAGTTTATCGGCTAACTATGGCTACACCTTC. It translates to CASSLSANYGYTF.

The CDR3 bases are TGTGCCAGCAGCCGGATTAGATGGGGCGAGTTCGCTGAAGCTTTCTTT. Translating gives CASSRIRWGEFAEAFF. V and J are TRBV5-6 and TRBJ1-1, with D perhaps TRBD1 (5 bases). V lost 4 bases and J 6 bases, leaving 22 bases between the germline ends. This CDR3 contains 16 residues. Germline V gives CDR1 SGHDT, CDR2 YYEEEE.

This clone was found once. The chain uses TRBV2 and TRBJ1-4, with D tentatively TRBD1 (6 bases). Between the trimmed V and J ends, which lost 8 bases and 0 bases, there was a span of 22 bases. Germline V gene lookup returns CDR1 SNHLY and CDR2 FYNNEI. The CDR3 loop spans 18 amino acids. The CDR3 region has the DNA TGTGCCAGCCCCGGGGGGGCAAGTGTGGGAGCAACTAATGAAAAACTGTTTTTT. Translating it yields CASPGGASVGATNEKLFF.

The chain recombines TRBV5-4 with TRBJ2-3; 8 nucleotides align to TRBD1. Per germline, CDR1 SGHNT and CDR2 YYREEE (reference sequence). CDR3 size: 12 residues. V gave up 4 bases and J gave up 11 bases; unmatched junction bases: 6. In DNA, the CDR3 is TGTGCCAGCAGCGTGTCCGGGACAGGGCAGTATTTT. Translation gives CASSVSGTGQYF.

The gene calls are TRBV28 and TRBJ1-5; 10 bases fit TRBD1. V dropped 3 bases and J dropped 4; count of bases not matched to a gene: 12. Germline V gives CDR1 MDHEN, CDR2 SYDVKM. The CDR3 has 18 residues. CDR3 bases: TGTGCCAGCAGTTTTTTTCCAAGGGGACAGGGGAGGAATCAGCCCCAGCATTTT. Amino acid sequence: CASSFFPRGQGRNQPQHF.

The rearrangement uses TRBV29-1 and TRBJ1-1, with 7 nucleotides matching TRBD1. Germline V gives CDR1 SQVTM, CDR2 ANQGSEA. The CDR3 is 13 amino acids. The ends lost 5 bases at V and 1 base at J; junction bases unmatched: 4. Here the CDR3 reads CSVRSGGNTEAFF. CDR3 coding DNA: TGCAGCGTTAGGTCAGGGGGGAACACTGAAGCTTTCTTT.

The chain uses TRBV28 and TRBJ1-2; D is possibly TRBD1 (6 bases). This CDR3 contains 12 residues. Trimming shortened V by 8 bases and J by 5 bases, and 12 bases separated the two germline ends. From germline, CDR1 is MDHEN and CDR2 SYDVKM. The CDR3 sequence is CASLQGVYGYTF. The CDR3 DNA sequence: TGTGCCAGCTTACAGGGAGTTTATGGCTACACCTTC.

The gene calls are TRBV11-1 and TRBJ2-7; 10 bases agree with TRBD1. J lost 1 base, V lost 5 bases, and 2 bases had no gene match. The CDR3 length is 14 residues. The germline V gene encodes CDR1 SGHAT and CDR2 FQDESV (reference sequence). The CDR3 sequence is CASSRDRGSYEQYF. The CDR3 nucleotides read TGTGCCAGCAGCCGGGACAGGGGATCCTACGAGCAGTACTTC.